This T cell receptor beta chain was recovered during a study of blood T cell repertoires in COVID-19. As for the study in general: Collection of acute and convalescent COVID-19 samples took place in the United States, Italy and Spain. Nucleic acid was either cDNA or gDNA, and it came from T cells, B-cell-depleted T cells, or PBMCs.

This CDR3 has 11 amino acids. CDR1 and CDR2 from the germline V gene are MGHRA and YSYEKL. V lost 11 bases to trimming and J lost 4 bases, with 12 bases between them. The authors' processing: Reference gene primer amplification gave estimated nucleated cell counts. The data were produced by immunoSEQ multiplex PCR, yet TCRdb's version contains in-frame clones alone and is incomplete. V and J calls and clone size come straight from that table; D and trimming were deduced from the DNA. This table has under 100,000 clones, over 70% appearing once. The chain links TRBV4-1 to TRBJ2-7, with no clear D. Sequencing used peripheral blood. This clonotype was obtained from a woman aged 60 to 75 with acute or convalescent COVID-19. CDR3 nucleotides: TGCGCCTCCCGACCCGGGTACGAGCAGTACTTC. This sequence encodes CASRPGYEQYF.